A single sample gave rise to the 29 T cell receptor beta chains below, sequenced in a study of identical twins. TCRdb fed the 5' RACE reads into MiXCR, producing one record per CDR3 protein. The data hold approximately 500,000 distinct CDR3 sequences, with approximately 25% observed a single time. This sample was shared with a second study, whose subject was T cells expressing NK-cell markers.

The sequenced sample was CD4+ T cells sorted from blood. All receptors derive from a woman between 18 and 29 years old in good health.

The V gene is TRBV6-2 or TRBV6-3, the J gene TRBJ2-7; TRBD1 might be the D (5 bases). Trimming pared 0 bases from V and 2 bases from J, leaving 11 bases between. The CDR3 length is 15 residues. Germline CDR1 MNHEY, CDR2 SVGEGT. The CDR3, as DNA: TGTGCCAGCAGTTACTCGAGACAGCCTCCCTACGAGCAGTACTTC. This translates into CASSYSRQPPYEQYF.

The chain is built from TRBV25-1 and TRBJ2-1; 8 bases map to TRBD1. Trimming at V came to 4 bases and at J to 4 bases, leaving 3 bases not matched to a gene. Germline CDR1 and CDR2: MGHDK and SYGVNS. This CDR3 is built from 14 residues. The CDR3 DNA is TGTGCCAGCAGTGGGGGACAGGCTTACAATGAGCAGTTCTTC. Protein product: CASSGGQAYNEQFF.

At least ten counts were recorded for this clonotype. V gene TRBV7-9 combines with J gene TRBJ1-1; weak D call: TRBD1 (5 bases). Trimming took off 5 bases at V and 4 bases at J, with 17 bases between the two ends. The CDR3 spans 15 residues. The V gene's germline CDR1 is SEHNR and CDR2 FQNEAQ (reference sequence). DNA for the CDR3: TGTGCCAGCAGCCCCCCCCTCGGGGGAGGCACTGAAGCTTTCTTT. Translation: CASSPPLGGGTEAFF.

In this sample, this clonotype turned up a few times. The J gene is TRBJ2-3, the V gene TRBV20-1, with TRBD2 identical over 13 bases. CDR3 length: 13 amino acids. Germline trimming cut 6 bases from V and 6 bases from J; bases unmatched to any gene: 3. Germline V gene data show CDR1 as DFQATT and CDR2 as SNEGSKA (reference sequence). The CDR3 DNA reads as TGCAGTGCGGGACTAGCGGGGTTGGATACGCAGTATTTT. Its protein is CSAGLAGLDTQYF.

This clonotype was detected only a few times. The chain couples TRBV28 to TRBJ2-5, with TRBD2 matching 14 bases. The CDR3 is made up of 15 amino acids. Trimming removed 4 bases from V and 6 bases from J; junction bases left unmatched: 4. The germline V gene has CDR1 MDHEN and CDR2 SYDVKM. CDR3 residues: CASSSGTSGSQTQYF. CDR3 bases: TGTGCCAGCAGTTCCGGGACTAGCGGGAGTCAGACCCAGTACTTC.

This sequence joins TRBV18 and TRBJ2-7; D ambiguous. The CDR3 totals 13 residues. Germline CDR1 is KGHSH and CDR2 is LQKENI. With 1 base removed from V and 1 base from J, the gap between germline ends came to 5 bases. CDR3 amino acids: CASSPRRSYEQYF. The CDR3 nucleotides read TGTGCCAGCTCACCACGCAGATCCTACGAGCAGTACTTC.

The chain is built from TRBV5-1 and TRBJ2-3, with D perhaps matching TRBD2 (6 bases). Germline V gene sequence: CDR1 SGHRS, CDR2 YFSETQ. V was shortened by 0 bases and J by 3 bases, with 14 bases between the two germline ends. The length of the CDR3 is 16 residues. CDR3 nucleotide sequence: TGCGCCAGCAGCTTGGGTAATATAGCGGCGACAGATACGCAGTATTTT. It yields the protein CASSLGNIAATDTQYF.

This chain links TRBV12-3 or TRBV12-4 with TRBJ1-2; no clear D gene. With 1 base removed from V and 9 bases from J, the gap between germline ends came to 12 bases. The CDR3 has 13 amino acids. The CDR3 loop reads CASSLVMVGSYTF. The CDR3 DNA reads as TGTGCCAGCAGTTTAGTTATGGTGGGTAGCTACACCTTC.

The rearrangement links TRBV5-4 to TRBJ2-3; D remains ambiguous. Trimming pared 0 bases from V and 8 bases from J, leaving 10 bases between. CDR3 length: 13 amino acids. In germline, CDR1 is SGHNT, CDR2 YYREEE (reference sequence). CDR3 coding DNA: TGTGCCAGCAGCTTGGAGCCTTTGGGTACGCAGTATTTT. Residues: CASSLEPLGTQYF.

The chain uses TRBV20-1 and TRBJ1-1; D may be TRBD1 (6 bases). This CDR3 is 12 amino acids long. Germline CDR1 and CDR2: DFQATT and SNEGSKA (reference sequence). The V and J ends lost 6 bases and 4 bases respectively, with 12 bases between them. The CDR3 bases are TGCAGTGCAAAACAGGGAGTCACTGAAGCTTTCTTT. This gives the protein CSAKQGVTEAFF.

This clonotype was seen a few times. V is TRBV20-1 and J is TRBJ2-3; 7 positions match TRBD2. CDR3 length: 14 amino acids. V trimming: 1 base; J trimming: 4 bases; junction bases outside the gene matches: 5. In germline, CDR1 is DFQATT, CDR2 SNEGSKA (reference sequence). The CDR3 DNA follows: TGCAGTGCTAGAGCTGCGGGAGCCCCAGATACGCAGTATTTT. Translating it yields CSARAAGAPDTQYF.

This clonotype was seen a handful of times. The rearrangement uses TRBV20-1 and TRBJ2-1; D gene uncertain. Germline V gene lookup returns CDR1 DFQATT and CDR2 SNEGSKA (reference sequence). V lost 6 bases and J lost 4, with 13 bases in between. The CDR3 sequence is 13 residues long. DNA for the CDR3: TGCAGTGCCGGTGCGCGGCTGTACAATGAGCAGTTCTTC. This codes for CSAGARLYNEQFF.

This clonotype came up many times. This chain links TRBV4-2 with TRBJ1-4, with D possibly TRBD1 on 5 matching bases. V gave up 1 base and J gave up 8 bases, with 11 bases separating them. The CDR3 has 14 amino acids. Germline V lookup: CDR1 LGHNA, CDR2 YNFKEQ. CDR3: CASSQGRAAEKLFF. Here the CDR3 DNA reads TGTGCCAGCAGCCAAGGCAGGGCGGCGGAAAAACTGTTTTTT.

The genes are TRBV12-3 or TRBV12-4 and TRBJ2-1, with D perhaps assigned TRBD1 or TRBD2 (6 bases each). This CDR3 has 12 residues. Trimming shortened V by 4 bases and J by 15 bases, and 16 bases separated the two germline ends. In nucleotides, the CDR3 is TGTGCCAGCAGTTCAGGAGGGGGAGATCGGTTCTTC. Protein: CASSSGGGDRFF.

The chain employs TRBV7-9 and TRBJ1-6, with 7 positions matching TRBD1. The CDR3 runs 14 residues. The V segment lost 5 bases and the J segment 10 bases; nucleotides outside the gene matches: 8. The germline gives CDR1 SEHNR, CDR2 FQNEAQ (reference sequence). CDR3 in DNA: TGTGCCAGCAGCCCGCCAGGGGGTAGGTCACCCCTCCACTTT. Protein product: CASSPPGGRSPLHF.

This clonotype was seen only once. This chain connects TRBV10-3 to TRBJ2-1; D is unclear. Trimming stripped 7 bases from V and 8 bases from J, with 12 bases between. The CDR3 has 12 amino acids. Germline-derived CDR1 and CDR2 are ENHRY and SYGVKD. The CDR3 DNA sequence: TGTGCCATCACCCAAGGTGGGCATGAGCAGTTCTTC. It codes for CAITQGGHEQFF.

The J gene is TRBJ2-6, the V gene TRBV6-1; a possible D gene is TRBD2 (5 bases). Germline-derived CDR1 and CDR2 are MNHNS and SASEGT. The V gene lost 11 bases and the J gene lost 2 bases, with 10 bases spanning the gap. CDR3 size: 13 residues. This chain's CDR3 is CAGRLPGANVLTF. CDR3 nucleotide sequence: TGTGCCGGGAGACTCCCTGGGGCCAACGTCCTGACTTTC.

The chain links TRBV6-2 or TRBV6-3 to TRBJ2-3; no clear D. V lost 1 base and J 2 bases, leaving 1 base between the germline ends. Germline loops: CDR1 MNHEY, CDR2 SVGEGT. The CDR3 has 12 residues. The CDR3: CASSYFTDTQYF. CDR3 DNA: TGTGCCAGCAGTTACTTCACAGATACGCAGTATTTT.

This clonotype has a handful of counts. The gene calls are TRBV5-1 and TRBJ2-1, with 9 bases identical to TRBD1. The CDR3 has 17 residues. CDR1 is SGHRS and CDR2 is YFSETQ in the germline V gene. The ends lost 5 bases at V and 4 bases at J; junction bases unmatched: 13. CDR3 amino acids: CASSSSSGTGFYNEQFF. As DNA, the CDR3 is TGCGCCAGCAGTTCCTCGTCCGGGACAGGGTTTTACAATGAGCAGTTCTTC.

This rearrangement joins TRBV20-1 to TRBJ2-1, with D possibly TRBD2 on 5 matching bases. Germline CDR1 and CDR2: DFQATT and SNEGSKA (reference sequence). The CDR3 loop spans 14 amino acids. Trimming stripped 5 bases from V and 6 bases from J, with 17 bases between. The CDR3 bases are TGCAGTGCTCGCACGGGATCTAAAGTCAATGAGCAGTTCTTC. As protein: CSARTGSKVNEQFF.

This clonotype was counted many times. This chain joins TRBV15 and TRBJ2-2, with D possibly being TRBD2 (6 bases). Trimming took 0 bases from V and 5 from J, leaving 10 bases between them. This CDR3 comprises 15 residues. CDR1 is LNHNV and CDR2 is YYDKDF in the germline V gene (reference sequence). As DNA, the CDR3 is TGTGCCACCAGCAGAGATGCGCGGGAAACCGGGGAGCTGTTTTTT. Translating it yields CATSRDARETGELFF.

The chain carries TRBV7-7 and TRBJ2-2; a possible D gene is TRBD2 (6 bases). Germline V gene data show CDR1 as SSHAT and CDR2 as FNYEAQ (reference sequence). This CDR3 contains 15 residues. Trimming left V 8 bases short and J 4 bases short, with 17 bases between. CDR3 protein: CASGQSGLSTGELFF. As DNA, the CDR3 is TGTGCCAGCGGCCAATCGGGACTCTCCACCGGGGAGCTGTTTTTT.

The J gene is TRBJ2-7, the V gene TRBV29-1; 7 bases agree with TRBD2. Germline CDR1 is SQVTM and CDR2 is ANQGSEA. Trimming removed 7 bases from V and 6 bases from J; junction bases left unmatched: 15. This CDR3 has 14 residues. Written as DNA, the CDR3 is TGCAGCGCAACAAGACTAGCCGGAGCTTTCGAGCAGTACTTC. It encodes CSATRLAGAFEQYF.

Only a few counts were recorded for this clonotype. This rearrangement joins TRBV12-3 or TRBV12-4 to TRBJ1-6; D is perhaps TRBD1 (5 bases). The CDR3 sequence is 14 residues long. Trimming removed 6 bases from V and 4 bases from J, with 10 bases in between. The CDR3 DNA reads TGTGCCAGCAGGCGACGACAGTATAATTCACCCCTCCACTTT. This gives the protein CASRRRQYNSPLHF.

The CDR3 sequence is CASSLLTGLTNTGELFF. CDR3 nucleotides: TGCGCCAGCAGCTTACTAACCGGACTGACGAACACCGGGGAGCTGTTTTTT. This rearrangement joins TRBV5-1 to TRBJ2-2; D perhaps matches TRBD2 (5 bases). This CDR3 comprises 17 residues. Germline V gene sequence: CDR1 SGHRS, CDR2 YFSETQ. V dropped 2 bases and J dropped 0 bases, with 14 bases sitting between them.

The CDR3: CASSNFKGQNEQFF. CDR3 coding DNA: TGTGCCAGTTCCAATTTCAAGGGTCAGAATGAGCAGTTCTTC. The V and J genes are TRBV28 and TRBJ2-1; D gene unclear. The CDR3 loop spans 14 amino acids. V lost 9 bases to trimming and J lost 7 bases, with 19 bases between them. CDR1 is MDHEN and CDR2 is SYDVKM in the germline V gene.

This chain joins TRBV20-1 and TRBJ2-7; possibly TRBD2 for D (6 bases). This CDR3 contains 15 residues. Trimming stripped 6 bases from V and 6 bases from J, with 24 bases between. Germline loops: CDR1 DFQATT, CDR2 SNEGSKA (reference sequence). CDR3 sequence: CSATTSYLFGVEQYF. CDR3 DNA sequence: TGCAGTGCGACGACTAGTTACTTGTTCGGGGTCGAGCAGTACTTC.

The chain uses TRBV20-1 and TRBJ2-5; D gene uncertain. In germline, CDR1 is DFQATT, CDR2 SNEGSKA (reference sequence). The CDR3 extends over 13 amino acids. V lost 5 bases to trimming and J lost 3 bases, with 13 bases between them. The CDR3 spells CSAPTSGKETQYF. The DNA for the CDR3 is TGCAGTGCTCCTACGAGTGGCAAAGAGACCCAGTACTTC.

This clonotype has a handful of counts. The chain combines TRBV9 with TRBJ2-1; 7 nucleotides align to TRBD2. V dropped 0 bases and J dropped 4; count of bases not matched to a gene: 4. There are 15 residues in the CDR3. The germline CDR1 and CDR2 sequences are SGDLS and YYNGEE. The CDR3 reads CASSVGEGVYNEQFF. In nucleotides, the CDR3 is TGTGCCAGCAGCGTAGGGGAGGGAGTGTACAATGAGCAGTTCTTC.